These T cell receptor beta chains were read from a single sample in a study of OX40 agonist ivuxolimab in advanced cancers. Assay used: immunoSEQ multiplex PCR; TCRdb lists only in-frame clones, some missing. The sample includes 39,000 or so clones, around nine tenths of them seen just once. The sample in question was CD4+ or CD8+ T cells sorted from blood, obtained in a trial of the OX40 agonist ivuxolimab. These receptors were collected from an adult with an advanced solid tumor such as melanoma, head and neck, liver or kidney cancer. The CDR3 runs from the conserved cysteine through the conserved F or W. Fields, in order: CDR3 protein, V gene, J gene.

CSAWDGPILFF	TRBV29-1	TRBJ2-1
CASSVGGGAHWGNTEAFF	TRBV9	TRBJ1-1
CSANRPAEQYF	TRBV20-1	TRBJ2-7
CASSFSGDEQFF	TRBV5-5	TRBJ2-1
CASSFVDRGFQPQHF	TRBV28	TRBJ1-5
CASSIDWSAEKLFF	TRBV19	TRBJ1-4
CASSMATDTQYF	TRBV18	TRBJ2-3
CASSLGQLNQPQHF	TRBV27	TRBJ1-5
CASSLAGTGTYEQYF	TRBV27	TRBJ2-7
CASSYREGFAEQYF	TRBV28	TRBJ2-7
CASSYSEYYEQYF	TRBV6-6	TRBJ2-7
CASSTTHTYNEKLFF	TRBV6-5	TRBJ1-4
CASSLAGGSYNEQFF	TRBV27	TRBJ2-1
CASSSGTSGLYNEQFF	TRBV5-1	TRBJ2-1
CASSYSGSSYEQYF	TRBV6-5	TRBJ2-7
CASSLGMDNYNEQFF	TRBV4-1	TRBJ2-1
CASSLAWEVETDTQYF	TRBV7-6	TRBJ2-3
CASSLSGPYEQYF	TRBV6-5	TRBJ2-7
CAWSVQRADTQYF	TRBV30	TRBJ2-3
CASSPGLAGLNEQFF	TRBV5-4	TRBJ2-1
CASRGTKNIQYF	TRBV27	TRBJ2-4
CASSETGSYNEQFF	TRBV9	TRBJ2-1
CASRPQGPYEQYF	TRBV28	TRBJ2-7